This is a list of T cell receptor beta chains from one sample in a study of shared clonotypes between healthy human individuals. Here immunoSEQ multiplex PCR was the method, and the copy in TCRdb shows in-frame clones only, minus some. The table lists roughly 570,000 clones, about 98% of them singletons. Sequencing was performed on naive CD8+ T cells sorted from blood. The receptors shown here come from a man aged 30 to 45 in good health. Each CDR3 is given without its conserved first and last residue. The order of the fields is CDR3 protein, J gene, V gene, CDR3 length.

CDR3 protein: ASSLQGANYEQY
J gene: TRBJ2-7
V gene: TRBV27
CDR3 length: 12

CDR3 protein: ASSMFAGGVYEQY
J gene: TRBJ2-7
V gene: TRBV19
CDR3 length: 13

CDR3 protein: ASSEASGREQY
J gene: TRBJ2-7
V gene: TRBV10-1
CDR3 length: 11

CDR3 protein: ASSALAGGAQELF
J gene: TRBJ2-2
V gene: TRBV6-5
CDR3 length: 13

CDR3 protein: ASSSIAGLYNEQF
J gene: TRBJ2-1
V gene: TRBV11-2
CDR3 length: 13

CDR3 protein: ASSSPSSYEQY
J gene: TRBJ2-7
V gene: TRBV28
CDR3 length: 11

CDR3 protein: ASSPARRLAGGETQY
J gene: TRBJ2-5
V gene: TRBV7-8
CDR3 length: 15

CDR3 protein: ASSPRGGGRAF
J gene: TRBJ1-1
V gene: TRBV19
CDR3 length: 11

CDR3 protein: ASRSSGSLYEQY
J gene: TRBJ2-7
V gene: TRBV2
CDR3 length: 12

CDR3 protein: ASSPTATYEQY
J gene: TRBJ2-7
V gene: TRBV7-9
CDR3 length: 11

CDR3 protein: ASSQRVTNTEAF
J gene: TRBJ1-1
V gene: TRBV7-9
CDR3 length: 12

CDR3 protein: ASSIGPSGVNEQF
J gene: TRBJ2-1
V gene: TRBV19
CDR3 length: 13

CDR3 protein: ASSGGRALDEQY
J gene: TRBJ2-7
V gene: TRBV9
CDR3 length: 12

CDR3 protein: ASSLYTLQETQY
J gene: TRBJ2-5
V gene: TRBV7-2
CDR3 length: 12

CDR3 protein: ASSRRQSYSNQPQH
J gene: TRBJ1-5
V gene: TRBV28
CDR3 length: 14

CDR3 protein: SVEGFGRSSYNEQF
J gene: TRBJ2-1
V gene: TRBV29-1
CDR3 length: 14

CDR3 protein: ASSEGNTEAF
J gene: TRBJ1-1
V gene: TRBV27
CDR3 length: 10

CDR3 protein: ASSPNYEQY
J gene: TRBJ2-7
V gene: TRBV7-9
CDR3 length: 9

CDR3 protein: ASSVDLFTNTGELF
J gene: TRBJ2-2
V gene: TRBV9
CDR3 length: 14

CDR3 protein: ASSQDRGTEAF
J gene: TRBJ1-1
V gene: TRBV4-2
CDR3 length: 11

CDR3 protein: ASSLTRSYQETQY
J gene: TRBJ2-5
V gene: TRBV7-8
CDR3 length: 13

CDR3 protein: SVGKGRINEQF
J gene: TRBJ2-1
V gene: TRBV29-1
CDR3 length: 11

CDR3 protein: ASSLAGLAGAGEQF
J gene: TRBJ2-1
V gene: TRBV7-2
CDR3 length: 14

CDR3 protein: ASSTQQAGELF
J gene: TRBJ2-2
V gene: TRBV11-2
CDR3 length: 11

CDR3 protein: ASRGQTSGVSYEQY
J gene: TRBJ2-7
V gene: TRBV2
CDR3 length: 14

CDR3 protein: ASSLANSYQPQH
J gene: TRBJ1-5
V gene: TRBV27
CDR3 length: 12

CDR3 protein: ASSLGPMVNTGELF
J gene: TRBJ2-2
V gene: TRBV5-1
CDR3 length: 14

CDR3 protein: ASSSLGNTQY
J gene: TRBJ2-3
V gene: TRBV11-2
CDR3 length: 10

CDR3 protein: ASSLAGVGNEQF
J gene: TRBJ2-1
V gene: TRBV19
CDR3 length: 12

CDR3 protein: ASSFGQSNQPQH
J gene: TRBJ1-5
V gene: TRBV7-9
CDR3 length: 12

CDR3 protein: ASNHADRAMNEQY
J gene: TRBJ2-7
V gene: TRBV7-2
CDR3 length: 13

CDR3 protein: ASSFSRAYEQY
J gene: TRBJ2-7
V gene: TRBV27
CDR3 length: 11

CDR3 protein: AITDRAQETQY
J gene: TRBJ2-5
V gene: TRBV10-3
CDR3 length: 11

CDR3 protein: ASSLTGSSYEQY
J gene: TRBJ2-7
V gene: TRBV27
CDR3 length: 12

CDR3 protein: ASSVEVWSNTGELF
J gene: TRBJ2-2
V gene: TRBV9
CDR3 length: 14

CDR3 protein: AISEGREQF
J gene: TRBJ2-1
V gene: TRBV10-3
CDR3 length: 9

CDR3 protein: ASSFLSPSGANVLT
J gene: TRBJ2-6
V gene: TRBV2
CDR3 length: 14

CDR3 protein: ASSLVGEGNTEAF
J gene: TRBJ1-1
V gene: TRBV7-9
CDR3 length: 13

CDR3 protein: SVGGINTGELF
J gene: TRBJ2-2
V gene: TRBV29-1
CDR3 length: 11

CDR3 protein: ASSESGNYQPQH
J gene: TRBJ1-5
V gene: TRBV10-2
CDR3 length: 12

CDR3 protein: ASSLEPGTSLTDTQY
J gene: TRBJ2-3
V gene: TRBV4-1
CDR3 length: 15

CDR3 protein: ASSPLGSGSGEQY
J gene: TRBJ2-7
V gene: TRBV27
CDR3 length: 13

CDR3 protein: ASSVDATEAF
J gene: TRBJ1-1
V gene: TRBV9
CDR3 length: 10

CDR3 protein: ASSLRPPQGIDTIY
J gene: TRBJ1-3
V gene: TRBV5-1
CDR3 length: 14

CDR3 protein: ASSEVGLGNEQF
J gene: TRBJ2-1
V gene: TRBV6-1
CDR3 length: 12

CDR3 protein: ASRPGASVYNEQF
J gene: TRBJ2-1
V gene: TRBV28
CDR3 length: 13

CDR3 protein: ASSLTLGEANEKLF
J gene: TRBJ1-4
V gene: TRBV7-9
CDR3 length: 14

CDR3 protein: ASSLLQGGNQPQH
J gene: TRBJ1-5
V gene: TRBV7-2
CDR3 length: 13

CDR3 protein: ASSSKGGSGDTEAF
J gene: TRBJ1-1
V gene: TRBV5-4
CDR3 length: 14

CDR3 protein: SARSNEQF
J gene: TRBJ2-1
V gene: TRBV20-1
CDR3 length: 8

CDR3 protein: ASSVGAGPRDEQF
J gene: TRBJ2-1
V gene: TRBV5-8
CDR3 length: 13

CDR3 protein: ASSLIHSWGDYGYT
J gene: TRBJ1-2
V gene: TRBV7-9
CDR3 length: 14